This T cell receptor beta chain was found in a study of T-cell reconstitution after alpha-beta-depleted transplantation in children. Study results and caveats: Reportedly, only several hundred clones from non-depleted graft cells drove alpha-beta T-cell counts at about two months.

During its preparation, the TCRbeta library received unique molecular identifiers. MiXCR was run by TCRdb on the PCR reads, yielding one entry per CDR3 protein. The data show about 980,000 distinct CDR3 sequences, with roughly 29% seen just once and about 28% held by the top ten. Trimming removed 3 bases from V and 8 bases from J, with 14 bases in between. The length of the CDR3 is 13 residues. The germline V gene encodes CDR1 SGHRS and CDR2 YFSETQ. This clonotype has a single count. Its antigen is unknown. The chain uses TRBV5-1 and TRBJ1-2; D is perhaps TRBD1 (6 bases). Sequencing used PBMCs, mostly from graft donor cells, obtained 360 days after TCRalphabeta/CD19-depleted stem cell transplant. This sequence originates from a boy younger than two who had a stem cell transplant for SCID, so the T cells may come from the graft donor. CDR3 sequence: CASSWGGQEGYTF. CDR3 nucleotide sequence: TGCGCCAGCAGCTGGGGGGGGCAAGAGGGCTACACCTTC. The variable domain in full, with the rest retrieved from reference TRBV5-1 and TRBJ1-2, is KAGVTQTPRYLIKTRGQQVTLSCSPISGHRSVSWYQQTPGQGLQFLFEYFSETQRNKGNFPGRFSGRQFSNSRSEMNVSTLELGDSALYLCASSWGGQEGYTFGSGTRLTVV.